These T cell receptor beta chains were read from a single sample in a study of T cell responses to AZD1222 COVID-19 vaccine. The assay was immunoSEQ multiplex PCR, and TCRdb's table has in-frame clones only and misses some. The sample lists approximately 180,000 clones; 90% were seen once. Sequences were derived from peripheral blood, sampled on day 0 of AZD1222 vaccination. These receptors were collected from an adult in good health. CDR3s include the opening cysteine and the closing phenylalanine or tryptophan. Each record gives: V gene, J gene, CDR3 protein.

TRBV25-1	TRBJ2-5	CASSLAQGRGQETQYF
TRBV30	TRBJ2-1	CAWSVRGYNEQFF
TRBV6-2/TRBV6-3	TRBJ2-7	CASSYGGEDYREQYF
TRBV2	TRBJ1-5	CASGRVGSNQPQHF
TRBV6-4	TRBJ1-2	CASIMRPGNGYTF
TRBV4-1	TRBJ2-7	CASSLDRGWGEQYF
TRBV19	TRBJ1-5	CASSIGAKGGSNQPQHF
TRBV5-6	TRBJ1-5	CASSTNRRQPQHF
TRBV6-2/TRBV6-3	TRBJ1-5	CATRPSNQPQHF
TRBV4-1	TRBJ2-1	CASSQGRGGLAIYNEQFF
TRBV6-5	TRBJ2-2	CASRLAVNTGELFF
TRBV4-2	TRBJ2-3	CASSHEQGGTDTQYF
TRBV5-1	TRBJ1-6	CASSLTSAALASPLHF
TRBV2	TRBJ2-7	CASSGQGNYEQYF
TRBV4-1	TRBJ1-3	CASSQERVVGRGTIYF
TRBV5-4	TRBJ1-2	CASSLIEGAAGYTF
TRBV2	TRBJ1-5	CASGLGGTDNQPQHF
TRBV6-1	TRBJ2-7	CASSDQTDSLRGQYF
TRBV10-3	TRBJ1-2	CAISAGGGGNYGYTF
TRBV18	TRBJ1-1	CASSGGASLAFF
TRBV19	TRBJ2-7	CASNSGTSESYEQYF
TRBV4-2	TRBJ1-1	CASSRAGTGMNTEAFF
TRBV7-2	TRBJ1-4	CASSLGSNEKLFF
TRBV19	TRBJ2-7	CASSIRVTERDEQYF
TRBV6-5	TRBJ2-2	CASRDTNTGELFF
TRBV4-2	TRBJ2-2	CASSQVGWGGELFF
TRBV10-3	TRBJ1-3	CAIREFGAGNTIYF
TRBV15	TRBJ1-1	CATSGGQDMNTEAFF
TRBV11-3	TRBJ1-3	CARLKPPGQLGSRGDTIYF
TRBV21-1	TRBJ1-5	CASGKGQLLAAQHF
TRBV6-6	TRBJ1-6	CASSQGGLLSPLHF
TRBV3-1/TRBV3-2	TRBJ1-6	CASSQDGQLRGSPLHF
TRBV28	TRBJ2-7	CASSLSRLPYEQYF
TRBV18	TRBJ1-1	CASSPVKGSGEAFF
TRBV7-2	TRBJ2-3	CASSRSGVGDTQYF
TRBV6-5	TRBJ1-4	CASSRQGATNEKLFF
TRBV7-9	TRBJ1-2	CASSLGGIGHYGYTF
TRBV4-2	TRBJ1-3	CASSQDGGHPVSGNTIYF
TRBV7-2	TRBJ1-4	CASSQDRGDEKLFF
TRBV4-1	TRBJ2-2	CASSLSGRAGTGELFF
TRBV24-1	TRBJ2-2	CATSDLRGGELFF
TRBV5-1	TRBJ1-3	CASSWEQGSGNTIYF
TRBV7-3	TRBJ2-2	CASSPDYNTGELFF
TRBV4-2	TRBJ1-2	CASSQERTGGYGYTF
TRBV19	TRBJ2-7	CASSIGVEQYF
TRBV6-5	TRBJ1-6	CASTTGSANSPLHF
TRBV9	TRBJ2-7	CASSVAQASGRTGYEQYF
TRBV28	TRBJ2-5	CASSQQGAPEETQYF
TRBV28	TRBJ1-4	CASTPGTRVDEKLFF
TRBV30	TRBJ2-1	CAWSGARTSGFYNEQFF
TRBV7-2	TRBJ1-1	CASSLVQGIAFF
TRBV30	TRBJ2-2	CAWRKPNWRDTGELFF
TRBV7-2	TRBJ2-7	CASSLHGGAVYEQYF
TRBV7-2	TRBJ2-7	CASSFGPGSLSYEQYF
TRBV9	TRBJ2-7	CASSVGASGSSYEQYF
TRBV30	TRBJ1-3	CAWSVSMPGNTIYF
TRBV7-9	TRBJ1-1	CASSVGTTEAFF
TRBV19	TRBJ2-7	CASSLNPTGSYEQYF
TRBV27	TRBJ2-2	CASSSEAGGPYGELFF
TRBV19	TRBJ1-6	CASSRTGQGESPLHF